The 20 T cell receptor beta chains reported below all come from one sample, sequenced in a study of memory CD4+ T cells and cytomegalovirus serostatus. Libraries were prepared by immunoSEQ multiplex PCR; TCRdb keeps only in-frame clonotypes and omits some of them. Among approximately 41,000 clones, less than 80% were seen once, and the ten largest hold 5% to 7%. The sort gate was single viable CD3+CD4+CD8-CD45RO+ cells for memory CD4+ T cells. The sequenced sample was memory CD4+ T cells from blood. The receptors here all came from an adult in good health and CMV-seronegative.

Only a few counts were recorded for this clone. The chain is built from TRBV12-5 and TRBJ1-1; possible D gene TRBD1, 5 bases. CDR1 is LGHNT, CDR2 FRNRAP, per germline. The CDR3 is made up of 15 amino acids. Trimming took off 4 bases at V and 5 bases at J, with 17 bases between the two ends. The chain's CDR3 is CASGYLNGGRTEAFF. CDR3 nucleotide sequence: TGTGCTAGTGGTTACTTAAATGGGGGAAGGACTGAAGCTTTCTTT.

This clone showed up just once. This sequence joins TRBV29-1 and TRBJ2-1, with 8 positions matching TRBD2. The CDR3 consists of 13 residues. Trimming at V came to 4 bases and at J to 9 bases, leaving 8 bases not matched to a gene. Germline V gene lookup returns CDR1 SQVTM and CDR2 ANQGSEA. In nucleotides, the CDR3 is TGCAGCGTTGGGGGGACTAGTTCCCGTGAGCAGTTCTTC. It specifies CSVGGTSSREQFF.

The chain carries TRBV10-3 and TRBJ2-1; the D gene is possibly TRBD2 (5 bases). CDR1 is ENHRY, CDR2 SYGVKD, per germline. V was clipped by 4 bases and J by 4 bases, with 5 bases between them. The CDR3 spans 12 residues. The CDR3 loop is CAISGGYNEQFF. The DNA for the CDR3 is TGTGCCATCAGTGGCGGGTACAATGAGCAGTTCTTC.

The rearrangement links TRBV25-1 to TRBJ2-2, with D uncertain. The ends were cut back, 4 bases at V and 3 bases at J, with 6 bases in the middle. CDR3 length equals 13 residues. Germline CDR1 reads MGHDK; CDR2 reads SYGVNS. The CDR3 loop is CASSGLYTGELFF. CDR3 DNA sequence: TGTGCCAGCAGTGGACTTTACACCGGGGAGCTGTTTTTT. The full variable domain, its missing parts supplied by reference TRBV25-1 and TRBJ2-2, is EADIYQTPRYLVIGTGKKITLECSQTMGHDKMYWYQQDPGMELHLIHYSYGVNSTEKGDLSSESTVSRIRTEHFPLTLESARPSHTSQYLCASSGLYTGELFFGEGSRLTVL.

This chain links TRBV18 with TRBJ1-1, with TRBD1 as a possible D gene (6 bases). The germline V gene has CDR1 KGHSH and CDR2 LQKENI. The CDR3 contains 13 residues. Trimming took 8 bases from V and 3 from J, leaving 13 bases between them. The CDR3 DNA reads TGTGCCAGCACTAAAGACAGGTACACTGAAGCTTTCTTT. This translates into CASTKDRYTEAFF.

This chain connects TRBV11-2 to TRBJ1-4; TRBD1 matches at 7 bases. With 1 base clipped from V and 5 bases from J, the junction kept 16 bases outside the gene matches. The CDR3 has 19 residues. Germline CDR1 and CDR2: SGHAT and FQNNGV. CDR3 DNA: TGTGCCAGCAGCTTAGTAGGGGGCTCGGGAGTGGACTGGAATGAAAAACTGTTTTTT. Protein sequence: CASSLVGGSGVDWNEKLFF.

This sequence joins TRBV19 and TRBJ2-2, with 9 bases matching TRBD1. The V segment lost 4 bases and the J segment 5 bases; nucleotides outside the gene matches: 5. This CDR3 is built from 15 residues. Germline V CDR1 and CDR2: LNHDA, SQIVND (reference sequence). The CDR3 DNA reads TGTGCCAGTAGTAGAGGACAGGGGAGAACCGGGGAGCTGTTTTTT. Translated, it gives CASSRGQGRTGELFF.

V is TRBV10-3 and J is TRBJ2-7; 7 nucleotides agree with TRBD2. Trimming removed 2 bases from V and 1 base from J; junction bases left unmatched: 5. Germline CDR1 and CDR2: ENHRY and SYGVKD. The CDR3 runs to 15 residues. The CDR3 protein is CAISEALGGSYEQYF. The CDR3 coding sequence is TGTGCCATCAGTGAGGCTCTGGGGGGGTCCTACGAGCAGTACTTC.

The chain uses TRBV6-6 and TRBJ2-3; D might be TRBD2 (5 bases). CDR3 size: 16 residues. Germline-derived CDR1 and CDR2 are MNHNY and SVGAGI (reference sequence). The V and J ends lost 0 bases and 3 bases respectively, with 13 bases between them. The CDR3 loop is CASSYSPPGETDTQYF. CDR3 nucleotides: TGTGCCAGCAGTTACTCCCCCCCTGGGGAGACAGATACGCAGTATTTT.

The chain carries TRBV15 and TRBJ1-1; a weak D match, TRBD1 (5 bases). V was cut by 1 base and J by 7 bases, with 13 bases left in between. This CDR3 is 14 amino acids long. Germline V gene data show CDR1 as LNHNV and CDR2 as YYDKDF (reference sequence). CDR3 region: CATSRVSRGYEAFF. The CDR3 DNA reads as TGTGCCACCAGCAGAGTTAGTCGGGGCTATGAAGCTTTCTTT.

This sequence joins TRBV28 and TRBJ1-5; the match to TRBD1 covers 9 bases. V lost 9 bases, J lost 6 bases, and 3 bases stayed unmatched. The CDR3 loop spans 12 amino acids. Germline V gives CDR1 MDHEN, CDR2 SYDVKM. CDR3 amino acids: CASRTGAQPQHF. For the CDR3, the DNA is TGTGCCAGTAGGACAGGGGCTCAGCCCCAGCATTTT.

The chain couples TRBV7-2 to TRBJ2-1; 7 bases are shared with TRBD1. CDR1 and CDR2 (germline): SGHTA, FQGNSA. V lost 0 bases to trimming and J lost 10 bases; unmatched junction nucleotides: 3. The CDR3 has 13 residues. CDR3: CASSLARDREQFF. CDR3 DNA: TGTGCCAGCAGCTTAGCCCGGGACAGAGAGCAGTTCTTC.

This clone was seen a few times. The CDR3 is CASSPTVPDRGNTEAFF. Written as DNA, the CDR3 is TGCGCCAGCAGCCCCACCGTCCCGGACAGGGGTAACACTGAAGCTTTCTTT. The chain uses TRBV5-1 and TRBJ1-1; 9 positions agree with TRBD1. J was trimmed by 2 bases and V by 4 bases; bases with no gene match: 12. The CDR3 spans 17 residues. Germline V gene sequence: CDR1 SGHRS, CDR2 YFSETQ.

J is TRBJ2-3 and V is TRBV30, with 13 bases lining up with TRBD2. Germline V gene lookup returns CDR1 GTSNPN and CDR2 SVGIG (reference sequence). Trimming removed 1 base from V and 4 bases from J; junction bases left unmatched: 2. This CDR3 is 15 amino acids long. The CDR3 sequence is CAWSGLAGGSDTQYF. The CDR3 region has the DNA TGTGCCTGGAGTGGACTAGCGGGAGGTTCAGATACGCAGTATTTT.

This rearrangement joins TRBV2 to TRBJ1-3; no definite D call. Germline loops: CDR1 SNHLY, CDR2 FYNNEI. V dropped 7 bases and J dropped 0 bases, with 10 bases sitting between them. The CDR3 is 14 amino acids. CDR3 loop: CASTRWVSGNTIYF. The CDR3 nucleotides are TGTGCCAGCACACGTTGGGTCTCTGGAAACACCATATATTTT.

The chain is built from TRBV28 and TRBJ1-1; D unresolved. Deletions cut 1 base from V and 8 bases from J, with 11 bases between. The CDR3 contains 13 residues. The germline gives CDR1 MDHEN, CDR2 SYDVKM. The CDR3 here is CASSLSDGREAFF. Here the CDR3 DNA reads TGTGCCAGCAGTTTATCCGACGGGAGGGAAGCTTTCTTT.

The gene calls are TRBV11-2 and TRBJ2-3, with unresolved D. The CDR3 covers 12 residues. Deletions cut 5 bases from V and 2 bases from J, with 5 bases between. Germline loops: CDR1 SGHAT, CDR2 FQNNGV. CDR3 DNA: TGTGCCAGCAGCCCCAACACAGATACGCAGTATTTT. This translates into CASSPNTDTQYF.

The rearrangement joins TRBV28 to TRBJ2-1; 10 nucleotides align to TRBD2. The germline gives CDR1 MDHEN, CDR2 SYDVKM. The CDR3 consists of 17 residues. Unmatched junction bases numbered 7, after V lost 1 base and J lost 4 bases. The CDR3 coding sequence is TGTGCCAGCAGTTTATATCGGCTAGCGGGGGTTTACAATGAGCAGTTCTTC. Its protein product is CASSLYRLAGVYNEQFF.

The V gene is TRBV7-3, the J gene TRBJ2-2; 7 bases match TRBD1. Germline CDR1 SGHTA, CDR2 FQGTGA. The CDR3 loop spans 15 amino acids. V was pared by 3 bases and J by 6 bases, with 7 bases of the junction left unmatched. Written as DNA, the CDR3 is TGTGCCAGCAGCTTTACAGGGGCGTCAGCCGGGGAGCTGTTTTTT. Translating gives CASSFTGASAGELFF.

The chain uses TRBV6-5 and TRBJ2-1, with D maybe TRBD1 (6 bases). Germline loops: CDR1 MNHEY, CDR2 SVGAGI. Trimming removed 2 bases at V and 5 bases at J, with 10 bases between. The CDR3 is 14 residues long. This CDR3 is CASSYTPGDNEQFF. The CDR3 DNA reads TGTGCCAGCAGTTACACCCCAGGGGACAATGAGCAGTTCTTC.